The 24 T cell receptor beta chains presented below share a single source sample, sequenced in a study of metastatic and nonmetastatic thyroid tumors (TCRdb year 2020). Library construction relied on PCR. Sequencing used an Illumina HiSeq 4000. TCRdb reprocessed the public reads (quality trimming at Q25 with fastp, clone calling with MiXCR) and kept in-frame beta chains. Across this sample there are 15,000 or so clones, with almost 30% seen only once. The top ten clones comprise roughly 3.7% of the sample. No treatment had been received by any patient before thyroid surgery. The source material was blood. These receptors were collected from a female donor with papillary thyroid cancer or a benign thyroid nodule (not recorded which). Some clones in this sample may be carry-over from other donors' samples.

The table lists this clone with many counts. The rearrangement joins TRBV4-2 to TRBJ2-6; D gene unclear. The CDR3 covers 15 residues. Germline V gene data show CDR1 as LGHNA and CDR2 as YNFKEQ. The V end was cut by 1 base, the J end by 2 bases, with 6 bases between. The CDR3 sequence: CASSQVGPGANVLTF. DNA for the CDR3: TGTGCCAGCAGCCAAGTTGGACCTGGGGCCAACGTCCTGACTTTC.

The chain joins TRBV6-2 or TRBV6-3 to TRBJ2-3, with 11 bases fitting TRBD2. Unmatched junction bases numbered 4, after V lost 1 base and J lost 4 bases. CDR1 and CDR2 from the germline V gene are MNHEY and SVGEGT. The CDR3 length is 16 residues. CDR3: CASSYWLAGGADTQYF. CDR3 bases: TGTGCCAGCAGTTACTGGCTAGCGGGAGGAGCAGATACGCAGTATTTT.

This clone was detected a few times. The genes are TRBV10-3 and TRBJ2-1; possibly TRBD2 for D (6 bases). The CDR3 runs 13 residues. V was shortened by 4 bases and J by 8 bases, with 12 bases between the two germline ends. Germline V gives CDR1 ENHRY, CDR2 SYGVKD. Here the CDR3 reads CAISVGGFDEQFF. CDR3 sequence (DNA): TGTGCCATCAGTGTCGGGGGTTTTGATGAGCAGTTCTTC.

This clone has a handful of counts. The chain uses TRBV4-3 and TRBJ1-2; tentative D call: TRBD1 (6 bases). Trimming removed 3 bases from V and 5 bases from J, with 13 bases in between. This CDR3 comprises 14 residues. Germline values: CDR1 LGHNA, CDR2 YSLEER. The CDR3 DNA reads as TGCGCCAGCAGCCAGGAACAGGGCGAATATGGCTACACCTTC. This sequence encodes CASSQEQGEYGYTF.

The genes are TRBV5-5 and TRBJ2-7, with D perhaps matching TRBD2 (6 bases). CDR1 and CDR2 from the germline V gene are SGHKS and YYEKEE (reference sequence). The CDR3 sequence is 11 residues long. The V and J ends lost 6 bases and 3 bases respectively, with 7 bases between them. The CDR3 sequence: CASIGGYEQYF. For the CDR3, the DNA is TGTGCCAGCATCGGGGGCTACGAGCAGTACTTC.

This clone turned up a few times. This chain joins TRBV12-1 and TRBJ2-7; TRBD2 is the table's D call, not checked against the DNA. TRBV12-1 is described as a pseudogene. The CDR3 runs 16 residues. The CDR3 nucleotides are TGTGCCAGCAGCTCGGGACTAGCGGGAGCATCCTACGAGCAGTACTTC. Residues: CASSSGLAGASYEQYF.

This clone was observed a handful of times. V and J are TRBV12-3 or TRBV12-4 and TRBJ2-1, with 9 bases aligning to TRBD2. V dropped 4 bases and J dropped 2; count of bases not matched to a gene: 6. The CDR3 runs 16 residues. The DNA of the CDR3 is TGTGCCAGCAGTTACCCGACTAGCGGAGCCTACAATGAGCAGTTCTTC. Residues: CASSYPTSGAYNEQFF.

This clone showed up many times. The chain has TRBV27 and TRBJ1-4; TRBD1 matches at 11 bases. The germline V gene has CDR1 MNHEY and CDR2 SMNVEV (reference sequence). V lost 4 bases, J lost 7 bases, and 5 bases stayed unmatched. The CDR3 consists of 15 residues. The CDR3 sequence: CASSSLGTGGEKLFF. Written as DNA, the CDR3 is TGTGCCAGCAGTTCCCTCGGGACAGGGGGTGAAAAACTGTTTTTT.

Many counts were recorded for this clone. The chain recombines TRBV4-1 with TRBJ1-4; D is possibly TRBD1 (5 bases). The V gene lost 4 bases and the J gene lost 5 bases, with 17 bases spanning the gap. CDR1 MGHRA and CDR2 YSYEKL come from the germline V gene. The CDR3 covers 16 residues. The chain's CDR3 is CASSLGWGGENEKLFF. CDR3 coding DNA: TGCGCCAGCAGCCTGGGGTGGGGAGGGGAGAATGAAAAACTGTTTTTT.

This clone is medium-sized (0.01 to 0.1%) in the sample. V is TRBV30 and J is TRBJ2-3; 11 nucleotides match TRBD2. With V trimmed by 1 base and J by 8 bases, 8 bases remained unmatched. Germline CDR1 is GTSNPN and CDR2 is SVGIG (reference sequence). This CDR3 contains 15 residues. The chain's CDR3 is CAWSGLAGGGGTQYF. CDR3 coding DNA: TGTGCCTGGAGTGGGCTAGCGGGAGGTGGGGGTACGCAGTATTTT.

This clone was recorded at least ten times. J is TRBJ1-2 and V is TRBV12-3 or TRBV12-4; 9 bases align to TRBD1. The CDR3 is made up of 14 amino acids. V trimming: 5 bases; J trimming: 6 bases; junction bases outside the gene matches: 7. This chain's CDR3 is CASSPWGQGHGYTF. CDR3 bases: TGTGCCAGCAGTCCGTGGGGACAGGGCCATGGCTACACCTTC.

This clone is medium-sized (0.01 to 0.1%). This chain uses TRBV18 with TRBJ2-1, with D perhaps assigned TRBD1 or TRBD2 (5 bases each). The V end lost 3 bases, the J end lost 7 bases, and 16 bases lay between the germline ends. The CDR3 length is 15 residues. Germline V gene data show CDR1 as KGHSH and CDR2 as LQKENI. CDR3 amino acids: CASSPFTRGGNEQFF. CDR3 in DNA: TGTGCCAGCTCACCCTTCACTCGGGGCGGAAATGAGCAGTTCTTC. Looking up the rest from reference TRBV18 and TRBJ2-1 gives the full variable domain: NAGVMQNPRHLVRRRGQEARLRCSPMKGHSHVYWYRQLPEEGLKFMVYLQKENIIDESGMPKERFSAEFPKEGPSILRIQQVVRGDSAAYFCASSPFTRGGNEQFFGPGTRLTVL.

This clone was observed a few times. The chain employs TRBV6-1 and TRBJ2-1; a possible D gene is TRBD2 (6 bases). The CDR3 totals 14 residues. Germline CDR1 MNHNS, CDR2 SASEGT. With 4 bases removed from V and 4 bases from J, the gap between germline ends came to 11 bases. The CDR3 spells CASSVGGSYNEQFF. The CDR3 region has the DNA TGTGCCAGCAGTGTCGGGGGTTCGTACAATGAGCAGTTCTTC.

This chain uses TRBV20-1 with TRBJ2-1; D perhaps matches TRBD1 (6 bases). This CDR3 has 15 amino acids. Germline assignment: CDR1 DFQATT and CDR2 SNEGSKA (reference sequence). The V gene lost 3 bases and the J gene lost 6 bases, with 18 bases spanning the gap. The CDR3 nucleotides read TGCAGTGCTAGCCCTAGGGGGTGGGGCCCCAATGAGCAGTTCTTC. This encodes CSASPRGWGPNEQFF.

The chain employs TRBV5-1 and TRBJ2-2; D perhaps matches TRBD2 (5 bases). Trimming removed 0 bases from V and 6 bases from J, with 9 bases in between. Germline V gives CDR1 SGHRS, CDR2 YFSETQ. The CDR3 runs 14 residues. CDR3 in DNA: TGCGCCAGCAGCTTGGACGGCGGGTCCGGGGAGCTGTTTTTT. Its protein product is CASSLDGGSGELFF. Together with reference TRBV5-1 and TRBJ2-2, the CDR3 gives the full variable domain: KAGVTQTPRYLIKTRGQQVTLSCSPISGHRSVSWYQQTPGQGLQFLFEYFSETQRNKGNFPGRFSGRQFSNSRSEMNVSTLELGDSALYLCASSLDGGSGELFFGEGSRLTVL.

This clone was found a few times. The CDR3 region is CASSNLNEQFF. CDR3 bases: TGTGCCAGCAGCAACCTCAACGAGCAGTTCTTC. The genes are TRBV7-2 and TRBJ2-1; D gene uncertain. The CDR3 has 11 residues. The germline gives CDR1 SGHTA, CDR2 FQGNSA. V lost 5 bases, J lost 10 bases, and 9 bases lay in between.

In its sample, this clone is medium-sized (0.01 to 0.1%). CDR3 DNA: TGTGCCAGCTCTCATCTGAACACTGAAGCTTTCTTT. It specifies CASSHLNTEAFF. V is TRBV6-1 and J is TRBJ1-1; D is unresolved. V was clipped by 8 bases and J by 0 bases, with 7 bases between them. Germline loops: CDR1 MNHNS, CDR2 SASEGT. CDR3 length equals 12 residues.

By sample share, this clone is medium-sized. The V call is TRBV9, the J call TRBJ2-1, with D unresolved. Germline CDR1 is SGDLS and CDR2 is YYNGEE. This CDR3 has 15 residues. The V end lost 0 bases, the J end lost 2 bases, and 9 bases lay between the germline ends. CDR3 residues: CASSVAASTYNEQFF. The CDR3 DNA is TGTGCCAGCAGCGTAGCGGCTAGTACCTACAATGAGCAGTTCTTC.

By share of the sample, this clone is medium-sized. V and J are TRBV13 and TRBJ1-1, with no clear D. This CDR3 comprises 13 residues. V was trimmed by 3 bases and J by 2 bases, leaving 7 bases between them. CDR1 and CDR2 from the germline V gene are PRHDT and FYEKMQ (reference sequence). The CDR3 loop is CASSFGYNTEAFF. CDR3 DNA: TGTGCCAGCAGCTTCGGGTACAACACTGAAGCTTTCTTT.

This clone appeared many times. The rearrangement joins TRBV12-3 or TRBV12-4 to TRBJ2-2, with 9 bases that match TRBD2. Trimming cost V 4 bases and J 8 bases; bases outside gene matches: 11. The CDR3 contains 16 residues. The CDR3 region is CASSYLVAGVKGELFF. CDR3 nucleotide sequence: TGTGCCAGCAGTTACCTGGTAGCGGGAGTTAAGGGGGAGCTGTTTTTT.

In its sample, this clone was seen many times. V is TRBV5-5 and J is TRBJ1-2, with D possibly TRBD1 on 6 matching bases. Germline V gene sequence: CDR1 SGHKS, CDR2 YYEKEE (reference sequence). Deletions cut 1 base from V and 3 bases from J, with 7 bases between. There are 13 residues in the CDR3. The CDR3 DNA is TGTGCCAGCAGCTTGTCAGGGGACTATGGCTACACCTTC. It encodes CASSLSGDYGYTF.

This clone is deemed medium-sized (0.01 to 0.1%). The rearrangement links TRBV18 to TRBJ1-1; no firm D call. The germline CDR1 and CDR2 sequences are KGHSH and LQKENI. This CDR3 is built from 13 residues. Trimming stripped 6 bases from V and 10 bases from J, with 18 bases between. CDR3 loop: CASSLTLAEGAFF. CDR3 coding DNA: TGTGCCAGCTCCTTAACACTGGCGGAGGGAGCTTTCTTT.

Sample share makes this clone medium-sized (0.01 to 0.1%). The V gene is TRBV18, the J gene TRBJ1-1; D perhaps matches TRBD1 (5 bases). The germline CDR1 and CDR2 sequences are KGHSH and LQKENI. This CDR3 has 14 amino acids. The ends were cut back, 2 bases at V and 1 base at J, with 8 bases in the middle. This CDR3 reads CASSPGAGNTEAFF. The CDR3 nucleotides read TGTGCCAGCTCACCAGGGGCGGGGAACACTGAAGCTTTCTTT. Drawing the rest from reference TRBV18 and TRBJ1-1, the complete variable domain is NAGVMQNPRHLVRRRGQEARLRCSPMKGHSHVYWYRQLPEEGLKFMVYLQKENIIDESGMPKERFSAEFPKEGPSILRIQQVVRGDSAAYFCASSPGAGNTEAFFGQGTRLTVV.

A remark on this clone: At one end the junction does not follow the germline gene, possibly because of a read error. The chain couples TRBV2 to TRBJ2-7, with D unclear. The V gene's germline CDR1 is SNHLY and CDR2 FYNNEI. The CDR3 spans 15 residues. This CDR3 reads CANSEAPVPLYEEYF. CDR3 nucleotides: TGTGCCAACAGTGAAGCCCCGGTACCTCTCTACGAGGAGTACTTC.